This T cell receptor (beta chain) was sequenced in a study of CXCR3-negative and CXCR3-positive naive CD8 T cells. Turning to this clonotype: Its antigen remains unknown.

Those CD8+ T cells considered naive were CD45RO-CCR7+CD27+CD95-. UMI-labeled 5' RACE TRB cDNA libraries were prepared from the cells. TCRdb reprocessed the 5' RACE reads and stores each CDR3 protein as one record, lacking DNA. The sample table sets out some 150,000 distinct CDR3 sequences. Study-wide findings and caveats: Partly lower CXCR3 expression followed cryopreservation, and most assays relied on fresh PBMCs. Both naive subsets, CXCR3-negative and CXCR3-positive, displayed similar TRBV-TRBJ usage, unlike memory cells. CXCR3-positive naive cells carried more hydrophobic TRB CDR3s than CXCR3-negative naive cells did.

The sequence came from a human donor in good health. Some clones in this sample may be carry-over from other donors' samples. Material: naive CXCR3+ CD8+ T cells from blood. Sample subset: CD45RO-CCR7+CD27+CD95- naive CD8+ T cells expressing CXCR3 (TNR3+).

CDR3 amino acids: CASRTSGDTGELFF. V is TRBV3-1 and J is TRBJ2-2. The germline CDR1 and CDR2 sequences are LGHDT and YNNKEL (reference sequence). CDR3 size: 14 residues.